A selection of T cell receptor beta chains follows, all from one sample in a study of blood T cell repertoires in COVID-19. TCRdb's copy holds only in-frame clones and misses some; the assay was immunoSEQ multiplex PCR. The sample holds about 200,000 clones; around 86% are singletons and the top ten take about 6%. Source material: PBMCs or T cells enriched from blood (not recorded which). These receptors came from a man in his forties with acute COVID-19. Both conserved end residues are part of each CDR3. The D gene is left open where the match is weak. The size of a clone is reported for some rows only, either as once, few or many, or as a class for expanded clones.

D gene	V gene	clone size	J gene	CDR3 DNA	CDR3 protein
TRBD1	TRBV28	.	TRBJ1-2	TGTGCCAGCAGTCAAACAGGGGGCCGAGGCTACACCTTC	CASSQTGGRGYTF
TRBD1	TRBV7-9	.	TRBJ2-1	TGTGCCAGCAGCTCTGGGACAGGGGTTACGAATGAGCAGTTCTTC	CASSSGTGVTNEQFF
.	TRBV3-1/TRBV3-2	.	TRBJ2-3	TGTGCCACTCAGGGACGGGGGACAGATACGCAGTATTTT	CATQGRGTDTQYF
TRBD2	TRBV6-5	.	TRBJ2-1	TGTGCCAGCAGTCTCGGCGGGAGGCTCTACAATGAGCAGTTCTTC	CASSLGGRLYNEQFF
.	TRBV6-1	.	TRBJ2-2	TGTGCCAGCAGTGACACTAGCTTTACCGGGGAGCTGTTTTTT	CASSDTSFTGELFF
TRBD1	TRBV28	.	TRBJ1-1	TGTGCCAGCAGTTTAGTTGGACAGGGGAACACTGAAGCTTTCTTT	CASSLVGQGNTEAFF
TRBD2	TRBV9	.	TRBJ2-2	TGTGCCAGCAGCGCACCCTTGGGGGGCGCGTCTAGCGGGATGAACACCGGGGAGCTGTTTTTT	CASSAPLGGASSGMNTGELFF
.	TRBV7-9	.	TRBJ2-7	TGTGCCAGCAGCCTCCAGGCCCAGCAGTACTTC	CASSLQAQQYF
.	TRBV3-1/TRBV3-2	.	TRBJ1-3	TGTGCCAGCAGTCGACAGTCAAGGAGCGGAAACACCATATATTTT	CASSRQSRSGNTIYF
.	TRBV27	.	TRBJ2-1	TGTGCCAGCAGTTCCGAGGGGGATGAGCAGTTCTTC	CASSSEGDEQFF
TRBD1	TRBV4-3	once	TRBJ1-2	TGCGCCAGCAGCCCCTGGGACAGGCCGGGGGGCTACACCTTC	CASSPWDRPGGYTF
.	TRBV30	.	TRBJ2-1	TGTGCCTGGAGCGCAGATCCCCCCAATGAGCAGTTCTTC	CAWSADPPNEQFF
.	TRBV19	.	TRBJ2-2	TGTGCCAGTAGTCCCGGACTACCGAACACCGGGGAGCTGTTTTTT	CASSPGLPNTGELFF
TRBD2	TRBV9	.	TRBJ2-5	TGTGCCAGCAGCGTAGGAAACAGCGGGAGCAGGGAGACCCAGTACTTC	CASSVGNSGSRETQYF
.	TRBV9	.	TRBJ2-1	TGTGCCAGCAGCGTAGAGGGGTTCCCCTACAATGAGCAGTTCTTC	CASSVEGFPYNEQFF
.	TRBV6-5	.	TRBJ2-3	TGTGCCAGCAGTCCATCCACTTTTTCAGATACGCAGTATTTT	CASSPSTFSDTQYF
TRBD1	TRBV4-3	.	TRBJ2-7	TGCGCCAGCAGCCCCCGGGACAGGGGCCGCGAGCAGTACTTC	CASSPRDRGREQYF
.	TRBV5-1	.	TRBJ1-4	TGCGCCAGCAGCTTGGCGGGTAATGAAAAACTGTTTTTT	CASSLAGNEKLFF
.	TRBV6-6	.	TRBJ1-2	TGTGCCAGCAGCCCCGGGGGGGGTCGTGACTATGGCTACACCTTC	CASSPGGGRDYGYTF
.	TRBV14	.	TRBJ2-7	TGTGCCAGCACCTCGGGAGCTGGCTACGAGCAGTACTTC	CASTSGAGYEQYF
.	TRBV7-2	.	TRBJ1-5	TGTGCCAGCAGCTTAAGGGGCGACAATCAGCCCCAGCATTTT	CASSLRGDNQPQHF
TRBD1	TRBV24-1	.	TRBJ2-7	TGTGCCACCAGTGATGGCCATCCCGGGACAGGGAACGAGCAGTACTTC	CATSDGHPGTGNEQYF
TRBD2	TRBV29-1	few	TRBJ2-2	TGCAGCGTTGCCGTAGGAGCGGGCGGGGGCACCGGGGAGCTGTTTTTT	CSVAVGAGGGTGELFF
.	TRBV28	.	TRBJ1-6	TGTGCCAGCACCTACCCGATTTCTTCACCCCTCCACTTT	CASTYPISSPLHF
.	TRBV30	.	TRBJ2-5	TGTGCCTGGAGTGTATTCCGAGGAGGAGAGACCCAGTACTTC	CAWSVFRGGETQYF
.	TRBV6-5	.	TRBJ1-3	TGTGCCAGCAGTTACTCGTTTTCGGTAAACACCATATATTTT	CASSYSFSVNTIYF
TRBD1	TRBV6-5	.	TRBJ1-1	TGTGCCAGCAGCCGGGACAGGGGGCTAACTGAAGCTTTCTTT	CASSRDRGLTEAFF
.	TRBV7-3	.	TRBJ2-2	TGTGCCAGCAGCCGAACAGTCACCGGGGAGCTGTTTTTT	CASSRTVTGELFF
TRBD1	TRBV6-1	.	TRBJ1-2	TGTGCCAGCAGTGAACAACCACAGGGGGGTGGCTACACCTTC	CASSEQPQGGGYTF
TRBD1	TRBV7-9	few	TRBJ2-4	TGTGCCAGCAGCCCACCTACAGGGGAAGCCAAAAACATTCAGTACTTC	CASSPPTGEAKNIQYF
.	TRBV9	once	TRBJ1-2	TGTGCCAGCAGCCCCACTGGGGGGGCTCCCTATGGCTACACCTTC	CASSPTGGAPYGYTF
.	TRBV7-9	few	TRBJ2-2	TGTGCCAGCAGCCCCTCCGGGACTCCCCATGACGGGGAGCTGTTTTTT	CASSPSGTPHDGELFF
.	TRBV5-1	.	TRBJ1-1	TGCGCCAGCAGCTTCCGGGGGGAGGGCACTGAAGCTTTCTTT	CASSFRGEGTEAFF
.	TRBV5-1	.	TRBJ2-5	TGCGCCAGCAGCTTGGATGGCCAAGAGGGCTCGGAGACCCAGTACTTC	CASSLDGQEGSETQYF
.	TRBV4-3	.	TRBJ2-1	TGCGCCAGCAGCCAAGTACGCGGGAATGAGCAGTTCTTC	CASSQVRGNEQFF
TRBD2	TRBV6-5	.	TRBJ2-2	TGTGCCAGCAGGGGACTAGTTTATACCGGGGAGCTGTTTTTT	CASRGLVYTGELFF
TRBD1	TRBV7-8	.	TRBJ1-4	TGTGCCAGCAGCTTCCAACCGGGACAGAGGAACGAAAAACTGTTTTTT	CASSFQPGQRNEKLFF
.	TRBV30	.	TRBJ2-7	TGTGCCGCGGGCTCAAGTGTTCTCTACGAGCAGTACTTC	CAAGSSVLYEQYF
TRBD1	TRBV2	.	TRBJ1-1	TGTGCCAGCACCCAGCGCTCGGGACAGGGGGCTGAAGCTTTCTTT	CASTQRSGQGAEAFF
TRBD1	TRBV5-5	once	TRBJ2-3	TGTGCCAGCAGCCCGCGGGACAGGTTAACAGATACGCAGTATTTT	CASSPRDRLTDTQYF
TRBD2	TRBV29-1	.	TRBJ2-5	TGCAGCGCAAGGACTAGCTCGGAGACCCAGTACTTC	CSARTSSETQYF
.	TRBV7-3	few	TRBJ2-1	TGTGCCAGCAGCTTAACGGGAGCAGAGGGTGAGCAGTTCTTC	CASSLTGAEGEQFF
.	TRBV6-1	few	TRBJ1-6	TGTGCCAGCAGTGAAGATCAGGAAGGGAGTTCACCCCTCCACTTT	CASSEDQEGSSPLHF
.	TRBV3-1/TRBV3-2	few	TRBJ1-3	TGTGCCAGCACCCGGAACAGGGACCTGGGAAGGTCTGGAAACACCATATATTTT	CASTRNRDLGRSGNTIYF
.	TRBV5-1	.	TRBJ1-5	TGCGCCAGCAGCTTGGGAGGTCAGTACAATCAGCCCCAGCATTTT	CASSLGGQYNQPQHF
TRBD1	TRBV2	once	TRBJ1-1	TGTGCCAGCAGAGGACAGGGGGGGTCTGAAGCTTTCTTT	CASRGQGGSEAFF
TRBD2	TRBV27	.	TRBJ2-5	TGTGCCAGCAGTTTAGGTACTAGCGGGAGTATGGTAGAGACCCAGTACTTC	CASSLGTSGSMVETQYF
.	TRBV12-3/TRBV12-4	.	TRBJ1-2	TGTGCCAGCAGTTGGGCAGGGACTGACGGCTACACCTTC	CASSWAGTDGYTF
.	TRBV9	.	TRBJ2-1	TGTGCCAGCAGCCCATGGAGGGGATCCTACAATGAGCAGTTCTTC	CASSPWRGSYNEQFF
.	TRBV30	.	TRBJ1-5	TGTGCCTGGAGTGTACTAGGGGGAAGCAATCAGCCCCAGCATTTT	CAWSVLGGSNQPQHF
.	TRBV28	once	TRBJ2-7	TGTGCCAGCAGTTTAGGACAACCCTACGAGCAGTACTTC	CASSLGQPYEQYF
TRBD1	TRBV3-1/TRBV3-2	.	TRBJ2-7	TGTGCCAGCAGCCGGGGACAGTACTCCTACGAGCAGTACTTC	CASSRGQYSYEQYF
.	TRBV4-3	few	TRBJ1-4	TGCGCCAGCAGCCGGGTAACAGGGAGTGGTGAAAAACTGTTTTTT	CASSRVTGSGEKLFF